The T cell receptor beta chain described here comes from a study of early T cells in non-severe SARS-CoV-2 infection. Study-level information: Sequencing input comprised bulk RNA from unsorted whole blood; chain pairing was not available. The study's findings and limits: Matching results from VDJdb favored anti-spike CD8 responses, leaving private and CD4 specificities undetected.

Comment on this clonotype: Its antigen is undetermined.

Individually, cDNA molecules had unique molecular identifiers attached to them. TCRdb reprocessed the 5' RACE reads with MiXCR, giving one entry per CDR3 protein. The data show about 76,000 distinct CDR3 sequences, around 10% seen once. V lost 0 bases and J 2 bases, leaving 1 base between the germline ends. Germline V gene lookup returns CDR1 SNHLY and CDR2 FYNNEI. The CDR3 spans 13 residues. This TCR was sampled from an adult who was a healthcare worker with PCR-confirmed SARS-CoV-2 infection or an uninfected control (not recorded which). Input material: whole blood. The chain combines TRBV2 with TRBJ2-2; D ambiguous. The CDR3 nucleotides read TGTGCCAGCAGTGAAGCCAACACCGGGGAGCTGTTTTTT. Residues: CASSEANTGELFF.